This T cell receptor beta chain derives from a study of OX40 agonist ivuxolimab in advanced cancers. Study overall: Past anti-PD-1, anti-PD-L1 or anti-CTLA-4 therapy was accepted, and roughly 42% had received some. The study reported partial responses in three patients: one hepatocellular carcinoma, two cutaneous melanoma.

Trimming cost V 7 bases and J 4 bases, with 13 bases left between them. Germline V gene sequence: CDR1 SEHNR, CDR2 FQNEAQ (reference sequence). The CDR3 contains 13 residues. The repertoire was sequenced with immunoSEQ multiplex PCR; TCRdb's copy has only in-frame clones and lacks some. The sample comprises some 72,000 clones, roughly 92% of which are singletons, and around 2.8% rests with the top ten. The source is an adult with an advanced solid tumor such as melanoma, head and neck, liver or kidney cancer. The chain combines TRBV7-9 with TRBJ1-1, with no clear D. The source was CD4+ or CD8+ T cells sorted from blood, collected in a trial of the OX40 agonist ivuxolimab. The CDR3 region is CASTLGEGTEAFF. The CDR3 DNA follows: TGTGCCAGCACCCTGGGTGAGGGCACTGAAGCTTTCTTT.